The clone carrying this TCR beta chain occurred many times. Antigen unknown. This entry is derived from a study of T cells after yellow fever vaccination. Overall study: In the case of low-cell-number fractions, SMART-Seq v4 Ultra Low Input was used for preparation. Study-level findings and limits: Bulk-population clonotypes that are abundant could appear as contaminants in FACS-sorted repertoires.

Each CDR3 protein gets one entry after TCRdb re-called the 5' RACE reads with MiXCR. The sample has approximately 120,000 distinct CDR3 sequences; roughly 6.7% are singletons. V lost 6 bases to trimming and J lost 6 bases; unmatched junction nucleotides: 6. The CDR3 spans 14 residues. Germline assignment: CDR1 SGHRS and CDR2 YFSETQ. This sequence joins TRBV5-1 and TRBJ1-4, with TRBD1 matching over 9 bases. The sequencing here drew on CD4+ T cells sorted from PBMCs, taken about 10 days after the first yellow fever vaccination. This receptor was taken from a man aged 18 to 29 who received the YFV17D yellow fever vaccine. The CDR3 DNA reads as TGCGCCAGCACCACAGGGGGCAGTTATGAAAAACTGTTTTTT. Its translation is CASTTGGSYEKLFF.